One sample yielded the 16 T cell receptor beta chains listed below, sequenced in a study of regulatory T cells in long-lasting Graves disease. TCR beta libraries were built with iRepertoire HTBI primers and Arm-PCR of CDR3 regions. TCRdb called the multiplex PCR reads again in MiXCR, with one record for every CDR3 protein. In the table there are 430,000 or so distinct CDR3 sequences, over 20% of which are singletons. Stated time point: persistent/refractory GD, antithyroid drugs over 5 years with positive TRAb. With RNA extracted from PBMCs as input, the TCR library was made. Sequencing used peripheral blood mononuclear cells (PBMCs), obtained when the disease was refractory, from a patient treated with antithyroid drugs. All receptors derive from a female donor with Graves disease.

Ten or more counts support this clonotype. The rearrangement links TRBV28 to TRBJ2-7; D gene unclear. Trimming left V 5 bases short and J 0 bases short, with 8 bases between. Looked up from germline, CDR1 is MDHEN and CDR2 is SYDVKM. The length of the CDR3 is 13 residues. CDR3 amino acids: CASSEDLSYEQYF. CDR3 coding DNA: TGTGCCAGCAGTGAGGACCTCTCCTACGAGCAGTACTTC.

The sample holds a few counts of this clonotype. The CDR3 loop is CAKRGTNTGELFF. The CDR3 DNA reads TGTGCGAAGCGGGGAACGAACACCGGGGAGCTGTTTTTT. J is TRBJ2-2 and V is TRBV30; 7 positions match TRBD2. The germline gives CDR1 GTSNPN, CDR2 SVGIG (reference sequence). This CDR3 comprises 13 residues. The full variable domain, in which reference TRBV30 and TRBJ2-2 provide the parts outside the CDR3, is SQTIHQWPATLVQPVGSPLSLECTVEGTSNPNLYWYRQAAGRGLQLLFYSVGIGQISSEVPQNLSASRPQDRQFILSSKKLLLSDSGFYLCAKRGTNTGELFFGEGSRLTVL.

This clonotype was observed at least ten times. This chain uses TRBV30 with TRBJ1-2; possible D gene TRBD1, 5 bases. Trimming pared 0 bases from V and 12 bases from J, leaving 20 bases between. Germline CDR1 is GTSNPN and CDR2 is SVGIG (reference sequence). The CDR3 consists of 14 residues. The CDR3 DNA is TGTGCCTGGAGTGTTGACACGATCGGGTCGGGGGACACCTTC. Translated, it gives CAWSVDTIGSGDTF.

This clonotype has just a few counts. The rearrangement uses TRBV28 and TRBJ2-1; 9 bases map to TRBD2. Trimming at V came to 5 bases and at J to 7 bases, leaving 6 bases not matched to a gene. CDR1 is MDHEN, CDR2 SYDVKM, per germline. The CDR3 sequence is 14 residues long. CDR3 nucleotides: TGTGCCAGCAGTGGTTCTAGCGGGACGAATGAGCAGTTCTTC. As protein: CASSGSSGTNEQFF.

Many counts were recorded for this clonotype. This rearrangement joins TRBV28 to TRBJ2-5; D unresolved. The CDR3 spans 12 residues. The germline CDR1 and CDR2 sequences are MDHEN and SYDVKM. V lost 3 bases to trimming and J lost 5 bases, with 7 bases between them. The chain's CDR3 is CASSFPAETQYF. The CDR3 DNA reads TGTGCCAGCAGTTTTCCAGCGGAGACCCAGTACTTC.

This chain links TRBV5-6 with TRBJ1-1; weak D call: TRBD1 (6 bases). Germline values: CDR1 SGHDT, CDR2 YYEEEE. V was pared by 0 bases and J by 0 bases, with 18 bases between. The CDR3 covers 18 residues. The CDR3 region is CASSLGPNNRVMNTEAFF. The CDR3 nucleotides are TGTGCCAGCAGCTTGGGCCCCAATAACAGGGTCATGAACACTGAAGCTTTCTTT.

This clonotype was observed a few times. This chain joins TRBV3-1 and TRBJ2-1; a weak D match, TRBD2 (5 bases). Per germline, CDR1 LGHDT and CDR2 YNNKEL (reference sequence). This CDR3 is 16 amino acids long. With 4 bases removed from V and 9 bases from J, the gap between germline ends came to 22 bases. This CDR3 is CASSLSMGAAYVEQFF. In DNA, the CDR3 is TGTGCCAGCAGCCTATCTATGGGAGCGGCCTATGTTGAGCAGTTCTTC.

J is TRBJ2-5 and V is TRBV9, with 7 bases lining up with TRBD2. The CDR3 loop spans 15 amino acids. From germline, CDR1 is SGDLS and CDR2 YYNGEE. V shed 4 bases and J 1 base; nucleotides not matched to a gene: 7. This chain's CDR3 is CASSPGDYPQETQYF. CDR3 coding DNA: TGTGCCAGCAGCCCCGGGGACTACCCCCAAGAGACCCAGTACTTC.

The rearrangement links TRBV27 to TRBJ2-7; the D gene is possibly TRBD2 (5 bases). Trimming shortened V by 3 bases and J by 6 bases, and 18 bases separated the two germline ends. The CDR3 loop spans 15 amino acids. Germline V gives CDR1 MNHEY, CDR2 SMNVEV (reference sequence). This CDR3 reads CASSLFPSGSIEQYF. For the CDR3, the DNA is TGTGCCAGCAGTTTGTTTCCCAGTGGGAGTATCGAGCAGTACTTC.

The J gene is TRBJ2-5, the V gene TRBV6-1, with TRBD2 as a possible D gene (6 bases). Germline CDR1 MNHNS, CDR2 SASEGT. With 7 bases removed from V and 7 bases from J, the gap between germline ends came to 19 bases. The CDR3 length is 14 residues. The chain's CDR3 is CASTRGDRGGTQYF. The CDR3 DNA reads TGTGCCAGCACCCGGGGCGACCGGGGAGGGACCCAGTACTTC.

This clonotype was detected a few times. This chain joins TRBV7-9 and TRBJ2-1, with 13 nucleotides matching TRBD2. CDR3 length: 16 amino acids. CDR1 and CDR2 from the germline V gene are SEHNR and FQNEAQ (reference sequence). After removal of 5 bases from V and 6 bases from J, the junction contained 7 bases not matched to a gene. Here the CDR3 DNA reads TGTGCCAGCAGCCTAGGACTAGCGGGAGTTGGCAATGAGCAGTTCTTC. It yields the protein CASSLGLAGVGNEQFF.

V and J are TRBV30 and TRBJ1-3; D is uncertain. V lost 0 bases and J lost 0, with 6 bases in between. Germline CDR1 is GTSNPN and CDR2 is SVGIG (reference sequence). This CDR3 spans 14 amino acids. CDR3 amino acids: CAWSVGLSGNTIYF. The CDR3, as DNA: TGTGCCTGGAGTGTCGGCCTCTCTGGAAACACCATATATTTT.

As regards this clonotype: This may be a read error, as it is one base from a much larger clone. The CDR3 loop reads CATSECGTVSYEQYF. The CDR3 bases are TGTGCCACCAGTGAATGCGGGACAGTCTCCTACGAGCAGTACTTC. V is TRBV24-1 and J is TRBJ2-7; TRBD1 is a possible D gene (7 bases). Trimming took off 4 bases at V and 0 bases at J, with 12 bases between the two ends. The CDR3 spans 15 residues. CDR1 is KGHDR, CDR2 SFDVKD, per germline.

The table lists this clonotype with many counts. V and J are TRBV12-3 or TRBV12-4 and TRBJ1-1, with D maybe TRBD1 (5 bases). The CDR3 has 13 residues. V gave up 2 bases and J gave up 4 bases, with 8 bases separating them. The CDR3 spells CASSLNGGTEAFF. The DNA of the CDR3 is TGTGCCAGCAGTTTAAACGGGGGCACTGAAGCTTTCTTT.

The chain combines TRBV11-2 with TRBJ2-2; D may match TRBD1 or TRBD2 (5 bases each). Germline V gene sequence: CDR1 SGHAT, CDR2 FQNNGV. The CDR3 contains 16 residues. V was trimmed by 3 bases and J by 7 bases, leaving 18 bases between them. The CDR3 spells CASSLGQGPGYGELFF. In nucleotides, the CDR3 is TGTGCCAGCAGCTTGGGCCAGGGACCGGGCTACGGGGAGCTGTTTTTT.

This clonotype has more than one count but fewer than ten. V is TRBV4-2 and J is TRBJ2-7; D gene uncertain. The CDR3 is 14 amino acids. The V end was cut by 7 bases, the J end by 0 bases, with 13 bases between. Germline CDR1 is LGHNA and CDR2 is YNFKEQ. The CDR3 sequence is CASTLGSSSYEQYF. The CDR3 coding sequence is TGTGCCAGCACTCTGGGGTCCAGCTCCTACGAGCAGTACTTC.